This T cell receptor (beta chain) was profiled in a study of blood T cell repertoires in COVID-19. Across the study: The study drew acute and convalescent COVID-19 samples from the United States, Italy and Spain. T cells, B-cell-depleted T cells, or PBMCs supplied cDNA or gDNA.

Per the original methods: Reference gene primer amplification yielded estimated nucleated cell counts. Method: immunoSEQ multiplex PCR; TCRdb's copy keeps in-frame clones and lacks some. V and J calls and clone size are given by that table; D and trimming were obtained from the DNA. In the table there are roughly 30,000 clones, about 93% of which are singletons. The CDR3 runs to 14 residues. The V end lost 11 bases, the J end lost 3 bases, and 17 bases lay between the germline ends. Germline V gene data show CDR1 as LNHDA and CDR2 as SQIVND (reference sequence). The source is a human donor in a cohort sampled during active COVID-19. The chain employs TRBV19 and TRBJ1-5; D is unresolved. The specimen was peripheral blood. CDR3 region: CASREWVDNQPQHF. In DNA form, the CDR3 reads TGTGCCTCCCGGGAGTGGGTAGACAATCAGCCCCAGCATTTT. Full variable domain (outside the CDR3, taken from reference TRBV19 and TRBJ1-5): DGGITQSPKYLFRKEGQNVTLSCEQNLNHDAMYWYRQDPGQGLRLIYYSQIVNDFQKGDIAEGYSVSREKKESFPLTVTSAQKNPTAFYLCASREWVDNQPQHFGDGTRLSIL.